One T cell receptor beta chain is described in this entry. Its target is unknown. TCRbeta library preparation incorporated unique molecular identifiers. Via MiXCR, TCRdb re-called the PCR reads, giving one row per CDR3 protein. The data contain about 78,000 distinct CDR3 sequences, approximately 14% of them seen just once; the ten biggest clones take up 25% to 30%. The sample is drawn from a study of T-cell reconstitution after alpha-beta-depleted transplantation in children. Overall study findings and caveats: Several hundred expanded graft clones reportedly gave rise to the alpha-beta T cells present about two months after transplant.

CDR3 length equals 15 residues. Germline V gene lookup returns CDR1 LGHNA and CDR2 YNFKEQ. The V end was cut by 1 base, the J end by 4 bases, with 13 bases between. The source of this sequence is a male patient aged 2-10 years who had a stem cell transplant for acute lymphoblastic leukemia, so the T cells may come from the graft donor. The chain links TRBV4-2 to TRBJ1-1; unclear D gene. The specimen comprised PBMCs, mostly from graft donor cells, sampled 180 days after TCRalphabeta/CD19-depleted stem cell transplant. The CDR3 sequence: CASSQGQWAGTEAFF. CDR3 nucleotides: TGTGCCAGCAGCCAAGGGCAGTGGGCTGGCACTGAAGCTTTCTTT.